Presented here are 22 T cell receptor beta chains from one specimen sequenced in a study of blood T cell repertoires in COVID-19. Some clones are missing from TCRdb's copy, which holds only in-frame ones; the method was immunoSEQ multiplex PCR. The sample has hundreds of thousands of clones; around 90% are singletons. Sequencing was performed on PBMCs or T cells enriched from blood (not recorded which). All receptors come from a woman aged 40 to 50 with acute COVID-19.

This chain joins TRBV18 and TRBJ1-1; 10 nucleotides align to TRBD1. The CDR3 length is 14 residues. J lost 1 base, V lost 8 bases, and 4 bases had no gene match. The germline V gene encodes CDR1 KGHSH and CDR2 LQKENI. The CDR3 protein is CASRRDRGNTEAFF. The CDR3 DNA reads TGTGCCAGCCGAAGGGACAGGGGGAACACTGAAGCTTTCTTT.

V is TRBV4-1 and J is TRBJ1-2; 8 nucleotides match TRBD1. Trimming at V came to 4 bases and at J to 7 bases, leaving 8 bases not matched to a gene. Per germline, CDR1 MGHRA and CDR2 YSYEKL. CDR3 size: 14 residues. CDR3 residues: CASSLLGQGGGYTF. The DNA of the CDR3 is TGCGCCAGCAGCCTCCTCGGACAGGGAGGTGGCTACACCTTC.

This clone has more than one count but fewer than ten. The chain has TRBV30 and TRBJ1-1; 8 nucleotides line up with TRBD1. This CDR3 has 13 amino acids. In germline, CDR1 is GTSNPN, CDR2 SVGIG (reference sequence). Trimming removed 0 bases from V and 4 bases from J; junction bases left unmatched: 1. The CDR3 loop is CAWSVDRGTEAFF. The CDR3 region has the DNA TGTGCCTGGAGTGTAGACAGGGGCACTGAAGCTTTCTTT.

The chain employs TRBV6-2 or TRBV6-3 and TRBJ2-7; TRBD1 is a possible D gene (5 bases). The CDR3 spans 13 residues. In germline, CDR1 is MNHEY, CDR2 SVGEGT. V was trimmed by 5 bases and J by 7 bases, leaving 15 bases between them. The CDR3 bases are TGTGCCAGCAGTGGTCAGGGTCCGTTGGAGCAGTACTTC. This translates into CASSGQGPLEQYF.

The rearrangement joins TRBV6-6 to TRBJ2-7; tentatively, D is TRBD1 (7 bases). V was pared by 2 bases and J by 7 bases, with 18 bases between. This CDR3 is built from 15 residues. Germline assignment: CDR1 MNHNY and CDR2 SVGAGI (reference sequence). The CDR3 DNA reads as TGTGCCAGCAGTTACCCGAGGGGGGACAGTGAAGAGCAGTACTTC. It specifies CASSYPRGDSEEQYF.

This rearrangement joins TRBV10-3 to TRBJ2-7, with D possibly matching TRBD2 (6 bases). Germline CDR1 and CDR2: ENHRY and SYGVKD. The CDR3 extends over 11 amino acids. V lost 3 bases and J 12 bases, leaving 12 bases between the germline ends. The CDR3 DNA follows: TGTGCCATCAGTGAATCGGGACTGCCGTACTTC. It translates to CAISESGLPYF.

The chain is built from TRBV5-1 and TRBJ1-3; D ambiguous. There are 13 residues in the CDR3. V gave up 5 bases and J gave up 4 bases, with 10 bases separating them. The germline V gene encodes CDR1 SGHRS and CDR2 YFSETQ. CDR3 sequence (DNA): TGCGCCAGCAGTACAAGCGAGGGAAACACCATATATTTT. Its protein product is CASSTSEGNTIYF. The whole variable domain, remainder taken from reference TRBV5-1 and TRBJ1-3, is KAGVTQTPRYLIKTRGQQVTLSCSPISGHRSVSWYQQTPGQGLQFLFEYFSETQRNKGNFPGRFSGRQFSNSRSEMNVSTLELGDSALYLCASSTSEGNTIYFGEGSWLTVV.

This CDR3 reads CASSQEGLRGNTIYF. The CDR3, as DNA: TGTGCCAGCAGCCAGGAGGGGCTAAGAGGAAACACCATATATTTT. The genes are TRBV21-1 and TRBJ1-3. TRBV21-1 is a listed pseudogene. CDR3 length: 15 residues.

The chain recombines TRBV27 with TRBJ2-1; TRBD2 matches 12 bases. With 1 base clipped from V and 7 bases from J, the junction kept 5 bases outside the gene matches. Germline-derived CDR1 and CDR2 are MNHEY and SMNVEV (reference sequence). The CDR3 is 16 residues long. CDR3 bases: TGTGCCAGCAGTTTATTAACTAGCGGGGGGCGGAATGAGCAGTTCTTC. Translating it yields CASSLLTSGGRNEQFF.

The rearrangement joins TRBV5-1 to TRBJ1-4; 8 nucleotides match TRBD1. The trim removed 8 bases at V and 10 bases at J, leaving 4 bases unmatched. The length of the CDR3 is 11 residues. The germline V gene has CDR1 SGHRS and CDR2 YFSETQ. The CDR3: CASADRGKLFF. CDR3 bases: TGCGCCAGTGCCGACAGGGGAAAACTGTTTTTT. The full variable domain, with the rest looked up from reference TRBV5-1 and TRBJ1-4, is KAGVTQTPRYLIKTRGQQVTLSCSPISGHRSVSWYQQTPGQGLQFLFEYFSETQRNKGNFPGRFSGRQFSNSRSEMNVSTLELGDSALYLCASADRGKLFFGSGTQLSVL.

The V call is TRBV3-1 (or the pseudogene TRBV3-2), the J call TRBJ1-2; D not certain. This CDR3 is built from 14 residues. The V end was cut by 3 bases, the J end by 3 bases, with 11 bases between. The germline V gene has CDR1 LGHDT and CDR2 YNNKEL (reference sequence). Here the CDR3 DNA reads TGTGCCAGCAGCCACGCGGCGAATTACTATGGCTACACCTTC. Protein product: CASSHAANYYGYTF.

The DNA for the CDR3 is TGTGCCAGCAGCGCCGCCGGGACAGGGATCGAGACCCAGTACTTC. Its translation is CASSAAGTGIETQYF. J is TRBJ2-5 and V is TRBV9, with 9 bases aligning to TRBD1. V trimming: 3 bases; J trimming: 5 bases; junction bases outside the gene matches: 8. The CDR3 is 15 amino acids. Germline V CDR1 and CDR2: SGDLS, YYNGEE.

V and J are TRBV5-1 and TRBJ1-1; 10 nucleotides line up with TRBD1. Germline trimming cut 4 bases from V and 2 bases from J; bases unmatched to any gene: 5. Germline lookup yields CDR1 SGHRS and CDR2 YFSETQ. This CDR3 is built from 15 residues. CDR3 loop: CASSTGQGFNTEAFF. The CDR3 nucleotides read TGCGCCAGCAGCACGGGACAGGGGTTCAACACTGAAGCTTTCTTT.

The chain recombines TRBV19 with TRBJ2-1; D possibly corresponds to TRBD2 (5 bases). CDR1 is LNHDA, CDR2 SQIVND, per germline (reference sequence). The ends were cut back, 1 base at V and 5 bases at J, with 15 bases in the middle. The CDR3 consists of 16 residues. The DNA of the CDR3 is TGTGCCAGTAGTATAGTAGCAATAGCGTCGGACAATGAGCAGTTCTTC. Amino acids: CASSIVAIASDNEQFF.

The chain uses TRBV29-1 and TRBJ2-7; TRBD2 might be the D (6 bases). Germline CDR1 is SQVTM and CDR2 is ANQGSEA. There are 12 residues in the CDR3. Trimming pared 6 bases from V and 7 bases from J, leaving 16 bases between. This chain's CDR3 is CSVARRGGEQYF. DNA for the CDR3: TGCAGCGTGGCTCGGCGGGGTGGTGAGCAGTACTTC.

The chain joins TRBV7-8 to TRBJ2-3; D is perhaps TRBD1 or TRBD2 (6 bases each). Trimming shortened V by 5 bases and J by 6 bases, and 12 bases separated the two germline ends. CDR1 and CDR2 (germline): SGHVS, FQNEAQ. The CDR3 length is 13 residues. The CDR3 protein is CASSRGLVDTQYF. The CDR3, as DNA: TGTGCCAGCAGCCGGGGGCTGGTGGATACGCAGTATTTT.

The genes are TRBV7-2 and TRBJ1-6, with a weak D call TRBD1 (5 bases). With 5 bases removed from V and 8 bases from J, the gap between germline ends came to 16 bases. The CDR3 totals 15 residues. CDR1 is SGHTA, CDR2 FQGNSA, per germline. In DNA form, the CDR3 reads TGTGCCAGCAGCCGCCGCCAGGGTCAAGATTCACCCCTCCACTTT. Encoded protein: CASSRRQGQDSPLHF.

This clone showed up just once. The chain recombines TRBV19 with TRBJ1-5; 7 nucleotides match TRBD1. Looked up from germline, CDR1 is LNHDA and CDR2 is SQIVND (reference sequence). CDR3 length equals 15 residues. V gave up 1 base and J gave up 3 bases; unmatched junction bases: 3. CDR3 sequence: CASSIGGQSNQPQHF. The CDR3 region has the DNA TGTGCCAGTAGTATAGGGGGACAGTCCAATCAGCCCCAGCATTTT.

The V gene is TRBV18, the J gene TRBJ2-7; D perhaps matches TRBD2 (6 bases). Germline lookup yields CDR1 KGHSH and CDR2 LQKENI. Trimming took off 4 bases at V and 7 bases at J, with 11 bases between the two ends. The CDR3 length is 12 residues. Here the CDR3 reads CASSLAGLEQYF. The CDR3 DNA reads TGTGCCAGCTCACTGGCGGGGCTAGAGCAGTACTTC. The full variable domain, completed using reference TRBV18 and TRBJ2-7, is NAGVMQNPRHLVRRRGQEARLRCSPMKGHSHVYWYRQLPEEGLKFMVYLQKENIIDESGMPKERFSAEFPKEGPSILRIQQVVRGDSAAYFCASSLAGLEQYFGPGTRLTVT.

The chain combines TRBV30 with TRBJ1-6, with TRBD1 matching 7 bases. The junction had 2 bases not matched to a gene; V was cut back by 0 bases and J by 3 bases. The germline CDR1 and CDR2 sequences are GTSNPN and SVGIG (reference sequence). CDR3 length: 15 residues. CDR3 protein: CAWSVQGNYNSPLHF. CDR3 sequence (DNA): TGTGCCTGGAGTGTACAGGGGAACTATAATTCACCCCTCCACTTT.

The J gene is TRBJ2-3, the V gene TRBV29-1; TRBD2 agrees at 9 bases. With 6 bases clipped from V and 1 base from J, the junction kept 5 bases outside the gene matches. CDR1 is SQVTM and CDR2 is ANQGSEA in the germline V gene. The CDR3 has 14 amino acids. The CDR3, as DNA: TGCAGCGTCTCGGGACTAGCTGGCACAGATACGCAGTATTTT. Its protein is CSVSGLAGTDTQYF.

The rearrangement links TRBV5-4 to TRBJ2-7, with D tentatively TRBD1 (6 bases). V lost 4 bases and J 5 bases, leaving 19 bases between the germline ends. This CDR3 comprises 15 residues. CDR1 and CDR2 from the germline V gene are SGHNT and YYREEE (reference sequence). The CDR3 DNA reads TGTGCCAGCAGCCCCGGGACAACAACTCTCCACGAGCAGTACTTC. Translated, it gives CASSPGTTTLHEQYF.